Shown below are 30 T cell receptor beta chains from a single sample sequenced in a study of response to subunit inactivated influenza vaccine. Each CDR3 protein is one row after TCRdb ran MiXCR on the RT-PCR reads. The sample consists of about 520,000 distinct CDR3 sequences, about 25% of them appearing once. Specimen: CD4+ T cells sorted from PBMCs, collected about 5 days after vaccination. Source of these receptors: a man in his fifties or sixties who received an inactivated influenza vaccine.

This clonotype was seen more than once but under ten times. This sequence joins TRBV20-1 and TRBJ2-3, with 8 bases identical to TRBD1. This CDR3 comprises 12 residues. Trimming at V came to 3 bases and at J to 5 bases, leaving 1 base not matched to a gene. Germline V gives CDR1 DFQATT, CDR2 SNEGSKA (reference sequence). This CDR3 reads CSASDRGDTQYF. CDR3 nucleotide sequence: TGCAGTGCTAGCGACAGGGGAGATACGCAGTATTTT.

This chain links TRBV6-1 with TRBJ2-7; TRBD1 matches 8 bases. CDR1 and CDR2 from the germline V gene are MNHNS and SASEGT. The CDR3 consists of 14 residues. V lost 4 bases to trimming and J lost 3 bases; unmatched junction nucleotides: 5. The CDR3 here is CASSVRDRLYEQYF. The DNA of the CDR3 is TGTGCCAGCAGTGTCCGGGACAGGCTCTACGAGCAGTACTTC.

This clonotype was observed a few times. This chain connects TRBV5-1 to TRBJ2-7; 7 bases agree with TRBD2. With 4 bases clipped from V and 3 bases from J, the junction kept 7 bases outside the gene matches. Germline lookup yields CDR1 SGHRS and CDR2 YFSETQ. This CDR3 is 14 amino acids long. CDR3: CASSGLGGYYEQYF. CDR3 bases: TGCGCCAGCAGCGGACTAGGCGGTTACTACGAGCAGTACTTC.

The rearrangement joins TRBV24-1 to TRBJ2-1; D gene uncertain. Germline V gene sequence: CDR1 KGHDR, CDR2 SFDVKD. V dropped 9 bases and J dropped 4 bases, with 6 bases sitting between them. This CDR3 is 11 amino acids long. CDR3 amino acids: CATELYNEQFF. CDR3 coding DNA: TGTGCCACCGAATTGTACAATGAGCAGTTCTTC.

This clonotype was picked up a small number of times. The chain recombines TRBV4-3 with TRBJ2-2, with TRBD2 identical over 14 bases. The CDR3 is 18 residues long. Germline lookup yields CDR1 LGHNA and CDR2 YSLEER. V dropped 1 base and J dropped 3; count of bases not matched to a gene: 4. The CDR3 DNA is TGCGCCAGCAGCCAAGCCCAGACTAGCGGGGGGGACACCGGGGAGCTGTTTTTT. Residues: CASSQAQTSGGDTGELFF.

This chain links TRBV10-3 with TRBJ1-2; D ambiguous. The germline CDR1 and CDR2 sequences are ENHRY and SYGVKD. The CDR3 is 14 amino acids. V dropped 6 bases and J dropped 0 bases, with 11 bases sitting between them. The CDR3, as DNA: TGTGCCATCAGCCCGGTGAGCTCTAACTATGGCTACACCTTC. This codes for CAISPVSSNYGYTF.

This clonotype was detected only a few times. CDR3: CASSLAHRGTGELFF. CDR3 DNA sequence: TGTGCCAGCAGTTTAGCGCATAGGGGCACCGGGGAGCTGTTTTTT. V gene TRBV12-3 or TRBV12-4 combines with J gene TRBJ2-2; D possibly corresponds to TRBD1 (5 bases). V lost 0 bases, J lost 4 bases, and 9 bases lay in between. This CDR3 comprises 15 residues.

This clonotype was counted only a few times. The V and J genes are TRBV7-2 and TRBJ1-2, with TRBD1 as a possible D gene (6 bases). This CDR3 has 16 residues. V lost 5 bases to trimming and J lost 0 bases, with 16 bases between them. Germline V lookup: CDR1 SGHTA, CDR2 FQGNSA. CDR3: CASSGFRGGANYGYTF. Written as DNA, the CDR3 is TGTGCCAGCAGCGGATTTCGTGGGGGCGCTAACTATGGCTACACCTTC. The full variable domain, completed using reference TRBV7-2 and TRBJ1-2, is GAGVSQSPSNKVTEKGKDVELRCDPISGHTALYWYRQSLGQGLEFLIYFQGNSAPDKSGLPSDRFSAERTGGSVSTLTIQRTQQEDSAVYLCASSGFRGGANYGYTFGSGTRLTVV.

The sample holds a few counts of this clonotype. The chain combines TRBV12-3 or TRBV12-4 with TRBJ1-1; D ambiguous. The CDR3 loop spans 13 amino acids. V was trimmed by 0 bases and J by 0 bases, leaving 2 bases between them. The CDR3 DNA reads as TGTGCCAGCAGTTTAGCGTTGAACACTGAAGCTTTCTTT. Amino acids: CASSLALNTEAFF.

The chain recombines TRBV28 with TRBJ2-1; possibly TRBD1 for D (6 bases). With 6 bases removed from V and 5 bases from J, the gap between germline ends came to 20 bases. This CDR3 has 16 residues. Germline V CDR1 and CDR2: MDHEN, SYDVKM. This CDR3 reads CASSPRGRGFHNEQFF. The CDR3 nucleotides are TGTGCCAGCAGCCCCCGGGGCAGGGGCTTCCACAATGAGCAGTTCTTC.

A few counts support this clonotype. The chain is built from TRBV12-3 or TRBV12-4 and TRBJ1-4; D unclear. Trimming cost V 6 bases and J 0 bases, with 8 bases left between them. The length of the CDR3 is 14 residues. The CDR3 coding sequence is TGTGCCAGCAGGTCACAGACAACTAATGAAAAACTGTTTTTT. This encodes CASRSQTTNEKLFF.

This chain uses TRBV5-1 with TRBJ1-2; D is possibly TRBD1 (6 bases). From germline, CDR1 is SGHRS and CDR2 YFSETQ. The germline V and J ends were trimmed by 4 bases and 6 bases, with 13 bases remaining between them. CDR3 length: 13 amino acids. The DNA of the CDR3 is TGCGCCAGCAGCGGGGGGACAAAGCATGGCTACACCTTC. Translated: CASSGGTKHGYTF.

The count of this clonotype is one. The chain is built from TRBV7-9 and TRBJ2-1; 7 bases align to TRBD2. The V gene's germline CDR1 is SEHNR and CDR2 FQNEAQ (reference sequence). This CDR3 has 15 amino acids. V shed 3 bases, J shed 7 bases, and the junction held 9 bases outside the gene matches. CDR3 region: CASSFGAGASNEQFF. The CDR3 DNA sequence: TGTGCCAGCAGCTTTGGGGCGGGAGCCTCAAATGAGCAGTTCTTC.

This clonotype was seen a handful of times. The chain carries TRBV28 and TRBJ2-5; 7 positions match TRBD2. Germline V gene lookup returns CDR1 MDHEN and CDR2 SYDVKM. The CDR3 totals 15 residues. The junction had 4 bases not matched to a gene; V was cut back by 1 base and J by 2 bases. The CDR3 nucleotides are TGTGCCAGCAGTTTATTCTTAGCGGGTCAAGAGACCCAGTACTTC. Protein product: CASSLFLAGQETQYF.

This clonotype came up a few times. The gene calls are TRBV2 and TRBJ2-2; no clear D gene. The CDR3 loop spans 14 amino acids. Looked up from germline, CDR1 is SNHLY and CDR2 is FYNNEI. The V end lost 1 base, the J end lost 1 base, and 4 bases lay between the germline ends. The CDR3 here is CASSEGRNTGELFF. The DNA of the CDR3 is TGTGCCAGCAGTGAAGGGAGGAACACCGGGGAGCTGTTTTTT.

The sample holds a few counts of this clonotype. As DNA, the CDR3 is TGTGCCAGCACTCCCTCGAGGGGGCACAATGAGCAGTTCTTC. Translation gives CASTPSRGHNEQFF. V gene TRBV12-3 or TRBV12-4 combines with J gene TRBJ2-1; 7 nucleotides agree with TRBD1. The CDR3 is made up of 14 amino acids. The V and J ends lost 7 bases and 5 bases, in that order; junction bases with no gene match: 8.

V usage is TRBV25-1 and J usage is TRBJ2-5, with TRBD2 matching 10 bases. This CDR3 has 12 amino acids. The V and J ends lost 8 bases and 6 bases, in that order; junction bases with no gene match: 3. Germline CDR1 is MGHDK and CDR2 is SYGVNS. CDR3 nucleotides: TGTGCCAGCCAGGGACTAGCGCAGACCCAGTACTTC. Translated, it gives CASQGLAQTQYF.

This clonotype was counted a few times. The chain combines TRBV4-3 with TRBJ1-1; D gene uncertain. The germline V gene encodes CDR1 LGHNA and CDR2 YSLEER. Trimming took off 6 bases at V and 1 base at J, with 9 bases between the two ends. The CDR3 contains 13 residues. The CDR3 DNA is TGCGCCAGCAGTTTGTCTTCGAACACTGAAGCTTTCTTT. Protein product: CASSLSSNTEAFF.

The J gene is TRBJ2-2, the V gene TRBV7-8; TRBD2 matches 12 bases. The CDR3 has 18 residues. J gave up 0 bases and V 4 bases, and 6 bases lay outside the gene matches. CDR1 and CDR2 from the germline V gene are SGHVS and FQNEAQ. CDR3 DNA sequence: TGTGCCAGCAGCTCTCGACTAGCGGGGGCCGCGAACACCGGGGAGCTGTTTTTT. Translating gives CASSSRLAGAANTGELFF.

This clonotype was counted a few times. This rearrangement joins TRBV27 to TRBJ2-7; no clear D gene. Germline CDR1 reads MNHEY; CDR2 reads SMNVEV (reference sequence). This CDR3 contains 13 residues. The V end was cut by 6 bases, the J end by 4 bases, with 13 bases between. The CDR3: CASSTKASYEQYF. In DNA form, the CDR3 reads TGTGCCAGCAGCACCAAGGCTTCGTACGAGCAGTACTTC.

The rearrangement joins TRBV7-2 to TRBJ2-1; 10 nucleotides match TRBD2. Germline assignment: CDR1 SGHTA and CDR2 FQGNSA. Trimming took 8 bases from V and 6 from J; bases not matched to a gene: 10. CDR3 length equals 15 residues. The CDR3 DNA follows: TGTGCCAGCTCGGCGGGGACTAGCGCAGTCAATGAGCAGTTCTTC. It translates to CASSAGTSAVNEQFF. The variable domain in full, completed from reference TRBV7-2 and TRBJ2-1, reads GAGVSQSPSNKVTEKGKDVELRCDPISGHTALYWYRQSLGQGLEFLIYFQGNSAPDKSGLPSDRFSAERTGGSVSTLTIQRTQQEDSAVYLCASSAGTSAVNEQFFGPGTRLTVL.

CDR3 amino acids: CSASEQWTDTQYF. CDR3 in DNA: TGCAGTGCTAGTGAACAGTGGACAGATACGCAGTATTTT. This sequence joins TRBV20-1 and TRBJ2-3; the D is unclear. The CDR3 runs to 13 residues. The V and J ends lost 3 bases and 3 bases respectively, with 10 bases between them. Germline loops: CDR1 DFQATT, CDR2 SNEGSKA (reference sequence).

This clonotype was seen at least ten times. V usage is TRBV27 and J usage is TRBJ2-7; D remains unclear. Germline V gene lookup returns CDR1 MNHEY and CDR2 SMNVEV (reference sequence). The CDR3 contains 13 residues. The V end lost 5 bases, the J end lost 2 bases, and 10 bases lay between the germline ends. The CDR3 spells CASSLGPAYEQYF. CDR3 nucleotides: TGTGCCAGCAGTCTTGGGCCAGCCTACGAGCAGTACTTC.

This clonotype occurred a few times. This rearrangement joins TRBV5-1 to TRBJ2-1, with 8 positions matching TRBD2. CDR1 is SGHRS, CDR2 YFSETQ, per germline. The CDR3 has 15 amino acids. J was trimmed by 5 bases and V by 0 bases; bases with no gene match: 4. The CDR3 region has the DNA TGCGCCAGCAGCTTGGCCAGCGGGAGTAACAATGAGCAGTTCTTC. Protein sequence: CASSLASGSNNEQFF.

This clonotype has more than one count but fewer than ten. V usage is TRBV29-1 and J usage is TRBJ1-2; 8 positions agree with TRBD1. Germline assignment: CDR1 SQVTM and CDR2 ANQGSEA. With 6 bases clipped from V and 3 bases from J, the junction kept 3 bases outside the gene matches. This CDR3 comprises 12 residues. CDR3 nucleotide sequence: TGCAGCGTCTTGACAGGGGACTATGGCTACACCTTC. It translates to CSVLTGDYGYTF.

The chain recombines TRBV6-5 with TRBJ2-1; TRBD2 matches 9 bases. Germline V lookup: CDR1 MNHEY, CDR2 SVGAGI. The V gene end was trimmed by 0 bases and the J gene end by 8 bases; junction bases not matched to a gene: 5. The CDR3 runs 15 residues. As DNA, the CDR3 is TGTGCCAGCAGTTACTCTAGCGGGAGATTTGATGAGCAGTTCTTC. Translated: CASSYSSGRFDEQFF.

The rearrangement uses TRBV6-1 and TRBJ2-7, with 10 bases identical to TRBD1. The CDR3 consists of 14 residues. The V and J ends lost 7 bases and 0 bases, in that order; junction bases with no gene match: 3. Germline V gene data show CDR1 as MNHNS and CDR2 as SASEGT. The CDR3 DNA is TGTGCCAGCACCCGGACAGGGGGCTCCTACGAGCAGTACTTC. Translated: CASTRTGGSYEQYF.

V gene TRBV5-3 combines with J gene TRBJ2-7; 8 bases are a match to TRBD1. TRBV5-3 is classed as an ORF, of uncertain function. V was clipped by 3 bases and J by 1 base; unmatched bases: 12. The CDR3 covers 17 residues. The CDR3 reads CARSSDSQGDNSYEQYF. CDR3 in DNA: TGTGCCAGAAGCTCGGATTCACAGGGGGATAATTCCTACGAGCAGTACTTC.

This clonotype was counted only a few times. This rearrangement joins TRBV6-4 to TRBJ2-1; D may be TRBD1 or TRBD2 (5 bases each). CDR1 and CDR2 (germline): MRHNA, SNTAGT. The CDR3 length is 16 residues. V was shortened by 4 bases and J by 4 bases, with 17 bases between the two germline ends. DNA of the CDR3: TGTGCCAGCAGTGCAACAATCTATGGGACGTACAATGAGCAGTTCTTC. Residues: CASSATIYGTYNEQFF.

J is TRBJ2-7 and V is TRBV7-2, with a weak D call TRBD1 (6 bases). Germline lookup yields CDR1 SGHTA and CDR2 FQGNSA. V lost 3 bases, J lost 3 bases, and 15 bases lay in between. This CDR3 is 15 amino acids long. The CDR3 sequence: CASSFQAGVYYEQYF. In DNA, the CDR3 is TGTGCCAGCAGCTTCCAGGCAGGGGTGTACTACGAGCAGTACTTC.